The next 6 T cell receptor beta chains were all read from a single sample in a study of cytomegalovirus exposure and HLA in healthy donors. 13 Jbeta primers and 60 Vbeta primers were used for the PCR. Produced via immunoSEQ multiplex PCR; TCRdb's table is partial and in-frame only. This table holds approximately 190,000 clones, around four fifths found once. Sequencing used PBMCs. The source of these receptors is a woman aged 45-65 years in good health and CMV-seropositive.

The chain employs TRBV5-6 and TRBJ2-3; 11 positions match TRBD2. The CDR3 extends over 15 amino acids. Unmatched junction bases numbered 3, after V lost 4 bases and J lost 2 bases. Germline V CDR1 and CDR2: SGHDT, YYEEEE. The CDR3 here is CASSKLAGATDTQYF. The CDR3 DNA reads as TGTGCCAGCAGCAAACTAGCGGGAGCCACAGATACGCAGTATTTT.

About this clone: The same CDR3 is also encoded by other DNA sequences in this sample. In nucleotides, the CDR3 is TGTGCCAGCTCACCCGGGACAGGGGGCGAGCAGTACTTC. It translates to CASSPGTGGEQYF. This chain links TRBV18 with TRBJ2-7; 11 bases line up with TRBD1. The CDR3 consists of 13 residues. Trimming at V came to 3 bases and at J to 6 bases, leaving 1 base not matched to a gene. Germline V gives CDR1 KGHSH, CDR2 LQKENI.

The rearrangement links TRBV28 to TRBJ2-1; 10 bases match TRBD1. The germline gives CDR1 MDHEN, CDR2 SYDVKM. V lost 6 bases to trimming and J lost 7 bases; unmatched junction nucleotides: 12. There are 16 residues in the CDR3. DNA for the CDR3: TGTGCCAGCAGAACCGGGACAGGGGAAATCCTTAATGAGCAGTTCTTC. Translated, it gives CASRTGTGEILNEQFF. Filled out from reference TRBV28 and TRBJ2-1, the complete variable domain reads DVKVTQSSRYLVKRTGEKVFLECVQDMDHENMFWYRQDPGLGLRLIYFSYDVKMKEKGDIPEGYSVSREKKERFSLILESASTNQTSMYLCASRTGTGEILNEQFFGPGTRLTVL.

The chain is built from TRBV6-5 and TRBJ1-1, with D uncertain. V was trimmed by 6 bases and J by 2 bases, leaving 16 bases between them. The CDR3 has 15 amino acids. Germline CDR1 MNHEY, CDR2 SVGAGI. DNA of the CDR3: TGTGCCAGCAGCCCTGCGGGTCGGGGTAACACTGAAGCTTTCTTT. Its translation: CASSPAGRGNTEAFF.

The chain joins TRBV19 to TRBJ2-7, with D hard to call. With 1 base removed from V and 0 bases from J, the gap between germline ends came to 7 bases. There are 14 residues in the CDR3. CDR1 and CDR2 from the germline V gene are LNHDA and SQIVND (reference sequence). The CDR3 bases are TGTGCCAGTAGTATAGGTGGCAGCTCCTACGAGCAGTACTTC. Translating it yields CASSIGGSSYEQYF.

V is TRBV4-1 and J is TRBJ1-5, with 9 bases that match TRBD1. This CDR3 has 18 amino acids. V lost 1 base and J lost 4; bases outside the gene matches: 11. The germline V gene has CDR1 MGHRA and CDR2 YSYEKL. The CDR3 loop reads CASSQGGDRALGNQPQHF. For the CDR3, the DNA is TGCGCCAGCAGCCAAGGGGGGGACAGGGCTCTCGGAAATCAGCCCCAGCATTTT.